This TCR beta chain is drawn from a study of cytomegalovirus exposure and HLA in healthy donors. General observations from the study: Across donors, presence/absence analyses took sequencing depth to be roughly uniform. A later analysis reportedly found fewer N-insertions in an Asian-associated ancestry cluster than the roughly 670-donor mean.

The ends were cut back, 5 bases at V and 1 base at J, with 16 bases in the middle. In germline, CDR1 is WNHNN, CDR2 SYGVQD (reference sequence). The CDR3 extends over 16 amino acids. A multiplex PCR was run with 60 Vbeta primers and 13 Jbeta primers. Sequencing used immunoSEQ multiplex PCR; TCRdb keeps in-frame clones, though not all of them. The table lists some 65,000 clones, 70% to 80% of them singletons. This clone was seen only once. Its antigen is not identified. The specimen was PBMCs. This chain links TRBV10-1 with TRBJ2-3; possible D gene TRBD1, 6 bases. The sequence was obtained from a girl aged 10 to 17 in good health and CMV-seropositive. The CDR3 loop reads CASSSIRQAGTDTQYF. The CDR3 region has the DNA TGCGCCAGCAGTTCCATACGACAGGCCGGCACAGATACGCAGTATTTT.